These 9 T cell receptor beta chains share one sample of origin, sequenced in a study of beta chain features in type 1 diabetes. Expressed TCRB transcripts got sequenced, as all isolated RNA was reverse transcribed. Sequenced by immunoSEQ multiplex PCR; TCRdb stores in-frame clones only, minus some. The sample holds tens of thousands of clones, roughly 60% seen once. The sequencing input was Tregs from blood. Every receptor here comes from a young woman in good health.

This chain uses TRBV18 with TRBJ2-7; 7 nucleotides agree with TRBD2. The V segment lost 3 bases and the J segment 5 bases; nucleotides outside the gene matches: 13. The CDR3 contains 16 residues. Germline assignment: CDR1 KGHSH and CDR2 LQKENI. The CDR3 nucleotides read TGTGCCAGCTCACCCCTTCCACCGGGGGGATCCGACGAGCAGTACTTC. Protein sequence: CASSPLPPGGSDEQYF.

The chain links TRBV9 to TRBJ2-2; D not certain. The CDR3 is 15 amino acids. Per the germline V gene, CDR1 is SGDLS and CDR2 is YYNGEE. The germline V and J ends were trimmed by 0 bases and 4 bases, with 10 bases remaining between them. The CDR3 DNA reads as TGTGCCAGCAGCGTAGACCCACCGGGCACCGGGGAGCTGTTTTTT. Translated, it gives CASSVDPPGTGELFF.

DNA for the CDR3: TGCGCCAGCAGCTTGGGGGCCGACAGCTCCTACAATGAGCAGTTCTTC. Its protein product is CASSLGADSSYNEQFF. The chain links TRBV5-1 to TRBJ2-1; tentatively, D is TRBD1 (5 bases). The CDR3 sequence is 16 residues long. Germline V lookup: CDR1 SGHRS, CDR2 YFSETQ. The germline V and J ends were trimmed by 0 bases and 0 bases, with 10 bases remaining between them.

V gene TRBV5-1 combines with J gene TRBJ2-7, with D possibly matching TRBD1 (6 bases). Germline CDR1 reads SGHRS; CDR2 reads YFSETQ. Trimming stripped 0 bases from V and 6 bases from J, with 16 bases between. There are 15 residues in the CDR3. The DNA for the CDR3 is TGCGCCAGCAGCTTGGAAGTGGGGGCCCGGGGCGAGCAGTACTTC. This encodes CASSLEVGARGEQYF.

The gene calls are TRBV7-2 and TRBJ2-5, with D possibly matching TRBD1 (5 bases). The germline gives CDR1 SGHTA, CDR2 FQGNSA. Deletions cut 5 bases from V and 5 bases from J, with 9 bases between. This CDR3 region has 12 residues. CDR3 nucleotides: TGTGCCAGCAGCCAAGGGGTGGAGACCCAGTACTTC. Translation: CASSQGVETQYF.

The chain recombines TRBV5-1 with TRBJ2-7, with D possibly TRBD2 on 5 matching bases. In germline, CDR1 is SGHRS, CDR2 YFSETQ. The CDR3 length is 15 residues. V was clipped by 0 bases and J by 2 bases, with 12 bases between them. The CDR3 protein is CASSLGRGKPYEQYF. CDR3 nucleotide sequence: TGCGCCAGCAGCTTGGGAAGAGGGAAACCCTACGAGCAGTACTTC.

The V and J genes are TRBV18 and TRBJ1-1; 7 positions match TRBD1. Looked up from germline, CDR1 is KGHSH and CDR2 is LQKENI. The CDR3 sequence is 14 residues long. V lost 4 bases to trimming and J lost 4 bases; unmatched junction nucleotides: 6. The CDR3 DNA reads TGTGCCAGCTCACTCTCCGACAGGGCCACTGAAGCTTTCTTT. Translating gives CASSLSDRATEAFF.

The chain is built from TRBV5-1 and TRBJ2-7; D not resolved. The length of the CDR3 is 15 residues. Germline-derived CDR1 and CDR2 are SGHRS and YFSETQ. Trimming removed 4 bases at V and 5 bases at J, with 19 bases between. CDR3 bases: TGCGCCAGCAGCCATACAGTCTCTCCCCCGGACGAGCAGTACTTC. Translating gives CASSHTVSPPDEQYF.

The V gene is TRBV7-2, the J gene TRBJ2-1; maybe TRBD2 (5 bases). The CDR3 contains 14 residues. V was trimmed by 6 bases and J by 3 bases, leaving 12 bases between them. Germline V gives CDR1 SGHTA, CDR2 FQGNSA. CDR3 nucleotide sequence: TGTGCCAGCAGTGAAGCGCGGGTCTACAATGAGCAGTTCTTC. Residues: CASSEARVYNEQFF.